The 11 T cell receptor beta chains given below trace back to one sample, sequenced in a study of post-analysis software for immune sequencing data. General study findings and limits: Patients showed TRBV5-6, TRBV5-1 and TRBV20-1 among a few TRBV segments more frequent than in controls.

The library was made from cDNA and included unique molecular identifiers. Using its own MiXCR run on the PCR reads, TCRdb lists one record per CDR3 protein. Seen here are about 500,000 distinct CDR3 sequences, nearly 45% observed once, and the top ten hold over 10%. Their target antigens are unknown. Input material: blood. The receptor set was obtained from a girl under 18 with multiple sclerosis.

J is TRBJ2-3 and V is TRBV4-3; 8 bases line up with TRBD2. V gave up 6 bases and J gave up 5 bases; unmatched junction bases: 13. Germline V lookup: CDR1 LGHNA, CDR2 YSLEER. The CDR3 runs to 16 residues. As DNA, the CDR3 is TGCGCCAGCAGTAGCTCGGCCGGGAGGGCCGTAGATACGCAGTATTTT. Translation gives CASSSSAGRAVDTQYF.

The V gene is TRBV4-3, the J gene TRBJ1-2; D remains ambiguous. V was trimmed by 0 bases and J by 3 bases, leaving 8 bases between them. This CDR3 spans 14 amino acids. Germline CDR1 is LGHNA and CDR2 is YSLEER. For the CDR3, the DNA is TGCGCCAGCAGCCAAGATCCAGGAGACTATGGCTACACCTTC. Its protein product is CASSQDPGDYGYTF.

The gene calls are TRBV3-1 and TRBJ1-2, with D possibly matching TRBD1 (5 bases). CDR1 LGHDT and CDR2 YNNKEL come from the germline V gene (reference sequence). V gave up 4 bases and J gave up 5 bases, with 17 bases separating them. The CDR3 is 15 residues long. The CDR3 sequence is CASSPGTLKRYGYTF. For the CDR3, the DNA is TGTGCCAGCAGCCCAGGGACGTTAAAACGATATGGCTACACCTTC.

This clonotype was picked up a small number of times. The V and J genes are TRBV29-1 and TRBJ2-1; 10 bases agree with TRBD1. This CDR3 spans 15 amino acids. CDR1 is SQVTM, CDR2 ANQGSEA, per germline. The V gene end was trimmed by 0 bases and the J gene end by 9 bases; junction bases not matched to a gene: 8. CDR3 protein: CSVEDLDRGPIEQFF. CDR3 in DNA: TGCAGCGTTGAAGATTTAGACAGGGGGCCGATTGAGCAGTTCTTC.

Points on this clonotype: Possible read error: a much larger clone is one base away. The DNA for the CDR3 is TGTACCAGCAGCTTAGGGACTATTGAAGAGACCCAGTACTTC. Protein sequence: CTSSLGTIEETQYF. V usage is TRBV7-9 and J usage is TRBJ2-5; 7 nucleotides line up with TRBD2. Germline V gene data show CDR1 as SEHNR and CDR2 as FQNEAQ (reference sequence). This CDR3 is 14 amino acids long.

This clonotype showed up just a few times. The chain couples TRBV12-3 or TRBV12-4 to TRBJ2-7; perhaps D is TRBD1 or TRBD2 (5 bases each). This CDR3 has 15 residues. The V gene lost 5 bases and the J gene lost 0 bases, with 14 bases spanning the gap. CDR3 bases: TGTGCCAGCAGTCTGGGGATGGGACCCTCCTACGAGCAGTACTTC. Amino acids: CASSLGMGPSYEQYF.

V and J are TRBV7-3 and TRBJ1-1; D uncertain. The V end was cut by 3 bases, the J end by 3 bases, with 8 bases between. Germline CDR1 and CDR2: SGHTA and FQGTGA. The CDR3 has 13 residues. CDR3 loop: CASSFTRDTEAFF. The CDR3 DNA sequence: TGTGCCAGCAGCTTTACCCGGGACACTGAAGCTTTCTTT.

In this sample, this clonotype turned up a few times. DNA of the CDR3: TGCAGTGCGCGGGACAGGGGTTACAATGAGCAGTTCTTC. Translating it yields CSARDRGYNEQFF. The chain combines TRBV20-1 with TRBJ2-1, with 10 positions matching TRBD1. Germline V lookup: CDR1 DFQATT, CDR2 SNEGSKA (reference sequence). V lost 6 bases and J lost 4; bases outside the gene matches: 3. The CDR3 contains 13 residues.

This chain uses TRBV7-9 with TRBJ2-4; D gene ambiguous. Trimming took 6 bases from V and 0 from J, leaving 9 bases between them. Germline V gene data show CDR1 as SEHNR and CDR2 as FQNEAQ (reference sequence). The CDR3 contains 14 residues. The CDR3 DNA reads TGTGCCAGCAGGTCCGCAGGAGCCAAAAACATTCAGTACTTC. Its protein is CASRSAGAKNIQYF.

CDR3 loop: CASSYSANSYNEQFF. The CDR3 nucleotides are TGTGCCAGCAGTTACTCGGCCAACTCCTACAATGAGCAGTTCTTC. The gene calls are TRBV6-5 and TRBJ2-1; D gene unclear. The V end was cut by 0 bases, the J end by 0 bases, with 6 bases between. This CDR3 region has 15 residues. In germline, CDR1 is MNHEY, CDR2 SVGAGI.

This clonotype occurred a few times. The chain is built from TRBV28 and TRBJ2-1; 7 bases fit TRBD2. CDR3 length equals 15 residues. CDR1 is MDHEN and CDR2 is SYDVKM in the germline V gene. V gave up 2 bases and J gave up 5 bases; unmatched junction bases: 6. CDR3 coding DNA: TGTGCCAGCAGTTTAGTCGGGGCGGGGGACAATGAGCAGTTCTTC. Residues: CASSLVGAGDNEQFF.